This T cell receptor beta chain is from a study of CD8 T cells in ankylosing spondylitis. Study-wide findings and caveats: Reports say disease-linked clones showed up significantly more in matched ankylosing spondylitis synovial fluid.

A remark on this clonotype: The antigen is undetermined.

TCRdb redid the calling of the 5' RACE reads with MiXCR, one entry per CDR3 protein. The data contain 150,000 to 200,000 distinct CDR3 sequences, 9.5% to 15% of them singletons. This CDR3 contains 11 residues. In germline, CDR1 is SGHDT, CDR2 YYEEEE. V was shortened by 0 bases and J by 7 bases, with 5 bases between the two germline ends. The clonotype comes from a male donor with ankylosing spondylitis or in good health (not recorded which). This chain uses TRBV5-6 with TRBJ2-7; unclear D gene. Input material: blood, either unsorted or a sorted T cell fraction (not recorded which). In DNA, the CDR3 is TGTGCCAGCAGCTTGGGTCAGGAGCAGTACTTC. This gives the protein CASSLGQEQYF. Full variable domain (missing parts from reference TRBV5-6 and TRBJ2-7): DAGVTQSPTHLIKTRGQQVTLRCSPKSGHDTVSWYQQALGQGPQFIFQYYEEEERQRGNFPDRFSGHQFPNYSSELNVNALLLGDSALYLCASSLGQEQYFGPGTRLTVT.